The clone carrying this T cell receptor (beta chain) was found once. Its antigen is not identified. The data stem from a study of OX40 agonist ivuxolimab in advanced cancers. Study as a whole: As their treatment, patients were administered ivuxolimab, an agonistic anti-OX40 (CD134) antibody.

Findings of the study overall: The study observed clonal expansion of CD4+ and CD8+ blood T cells by week 6 at 0.1 to 3.0 mg/kg.

Trimming removed 4 bases from V and 2 bases from J, with 18 bases in between. There are 17 residues in the CDR3. The germline gives CDR1 SGHAT, CDR2 FQDESV (reference sequence). Profiled with immunoSEQ multiplex PCR; TCRdb holds only in-frame clones, not every one. The sample contains some 69,000 clones, 90% of which appear only once. The chain joins TRBV11-1 to TRBJ2-1, with a weak D call TRBD1 (6 bases). The clonotype comes from an adult with an advanced solid tumor such as melanoma, head and neck, liver or kidney cancer. The source material was CD4+ or CD8+ T cells sorted from blood, sampled in a trial of the OX40 agonist ivuxolimab. As DNA, the CDR3 is TGTGCCAGCAGCTCCCGGGACATCCGGAGCCCCTACAATGAGCAGTTCTTC. As protein: CASSSRDIRSPYNEQFF.